This T cell receptor beta chain was sequenced during a study of vaccination effects on CD4 cells after COVID-19. On roughly day 10 of culture, CD4+ T cells were separated out. The cohort was immunized with two doses of either the BNT162b2 or mRNA-1273 vaccine. None of the vaccinated had previously contracted SARS-CoV-2, and their nucleocapsid antibodies tested negative. The CDR3 contains 14 residues. The germline V gene has CDR1 LNHNV and CDR2 YYDKDF (reference sequence). V shed 0 bases and J 8 bases; nucleotides not matched to a gene: 6. Concerning this clone itself: As yet, its antigen is unknown.

The data were produced by immunoSEQ multiplex PCR, yet TCRdb's version contains in-frame clones alone and is incomplete. This table has around 66,000 clones, around 74% appearing once. This TCR was recovered from a human donor who received a COVID-19 vaccine. Sequenced material: CD4+ T cells from PBMCs cultured without peptide, taken after COVID-19 vaccination. This sequence joins TRBV15 and TRBJ1-2, with 7 bases identical to TRBD1. The CDR3 DNA sequence: TGTGCCACCAGCAGAGATAGGGGGCGAGAAGGCTACACCTTC. Amino acids: CATSRDRGREGYTF.